These T cell receptor beta chains were read from a single sample in a study of control samples from healthy donors and cancer patients. Method: immunoSEQ multiplex PCR; TCRdb's copy keeps in-frame clones and lacks some. The sample yields 52,000 or so clones, approximately 94% seen once. The sequencing input was blood. These receptors came from a man younger than 45 in good health. CDR3s include the opening cysteine and the closing phenylalanine or tryptophan. The D gene is left open where the match is weak. The size field is filled for only some rows; it gives once, few, many or a size class.

>TRBV6-2/TRBV6-3|NA|NA|17|TRBJ2-1
CASSYWDPTGKNNEQFF
TGTGCCAGCAGTTACTGGGACCCCACAGGGAAAAACAATGAGCAGTTCTTC
>TRBV7-3|NA|NA|17|TRBJ1-5
CATMVPIPPHSNQPQHF
TGTGCCACAATGGTGCCGATCCCGCCTCATAGCAATCAGCCCCAGCATTTT
>TRBV19|NA|NA|13|TRBJ2-2
CASSIQGIGELFF
TGTGCCAGTAGTATACAGGGAATCGGGGAGCTGTTTTTT
>TRBV5-6|TRBD1|once|17|TRBJ1-4
CASSLGGSDRVDEKLFF
TGTGCCAGCAGCTTGGGGGGATCGGACAGGGTGGATGAAAAACTGTTTTTT
>TRBV9|NA|NA|14|TRBJ2-7
CASSDRVGGREQYF
TGTGCCAGCAGCGACCGGGTGGGGGGTCGAGAGCAGTACTTC
>TRBV5-1|TRBD2|NA|14|TRBJ2-1
CASSSLWEGDEQFF
TGCGCCAGCAGTTCTCTCTGGGAGGGCGATGAGCAGTTCTTC
>TRBV24-1|NA|NA|17|TRBJ2-1
CATSDLRRGGTYNEQFF
TGTGCCACCAGTGATTTGAGGAGGGGGGGGACCTACAATGAGCAGTTCTTC
>TRBV7-9|NA|once|15|TRBJ1-4
CASSSQDGPFEKLFF
TGTGCCAGCAGCTCCCAGGACGGTCCTTTTGAAAAACTGTTTTTT
>TRBV6-4|NA|once|11|TRBJ1-2
CASSDLHGYTF
TGTGCCAGCAGTGACTTGCATGGCTACACCTTC
>TRBV3-1/TRBV3-2|NA|NA|13|TRBJ2-2
CASSRWNTGELFF
TGTGCCAGCAGCCGGTGGAACACCGGGGAGCTGTTTTTT
>TRBV30|NA|NA|15|TRBJ2-6
CAWSTTGWGANVLTF
TGTGCCTGGAGTACTACCGGGTGGGGGGCCAACGTCCTGACTTTC
>TRBV4-3|NA|NA|16|TRBJ2-1
CASSQDWTPTGSEQFF
TGCGCCAGCAGCCAAGATTGGACCCCTACAGGGAGTGAGCAGTTCTTC
>TRBV9|TRBD2|NA|15|TRBJ2-7
CASSVGGTSGYEQYF
TGTGCCAGCAGCGTAGGGGGGACTAGCGGCTACGAGCAGTACTTC
>TRBV5-5|NA|NA|15|TRBJ1-2
CASSWSQGSNYGYTF
TGTGCCAGCAGCTGGAGCCAGGGTAGCAACTATGGCTACACCTTC
>TRBV6-5|NA|NA|13|TRBJ1-2
CASRDGANYGYTF
TGTGCCAGCAGGGACGGAGCTAACTATGGCTACACCTTC
>TRBV4-2|NA|NA|15|TRBJ1-2
CASSQLTGTNYGYTF
TGTGCCAGCAGCCAACTTACCGGGACGAACTATGGCTACACCTTC
>TRBV10-3|TRBD1|NA|15|TRBJ1-4
CAISDTTGTNEKLFF
TGTGCCATCAGTGATACGACAGGGACTAATGAAAAACTGTTTTTT
>TRBV27|NA|NA|15|TRBJ1-6
CASSYQMAYNSPLHF
TGTGCCAGCAGTTATCAAATGGCTTATAATTCACCCCTCCACTTT
>TRBV9|NA|NA|14|TRBJ1-1
CASSVRTTNTEAFF
TGTGCCAGCAGCGTACGGACAACGAACACTGAAGCTTTCTTT
>TRBV21-1|NA|NA|19|TRBJ1-6
CASSRQMGKIHPYNSPLHF
TGTGCCAGCAGCAGACAGATGGGTAAAATCCACCCCTATAATTCACCCCTCCACTTT
>TRBV19|TRBD1|NA|14|TRBJ2-7
CASSGTGRTYEQYF
TGTGCCAGTAGTGGGACAGGGAGGACGTACGAGCAGTACTTC
>TRBV4-3|NA|NA|13|TRBJ2-7
CASSRTGRNEQYF
TGCGCCAGCAGCCGGACTGGGAGAAACGAGCAGTACTTC
>TRBV15|TRBD2|NA|19|TRBJ2-1
CATSRDPLGLAGSYNEQFF
TGTGCCACCAGCAGAGACCCCTTGGGACTAGCGGGCTCCTACAATGAGCAGTTCTTC
>TRBV5-1|TRBD2|NA|16|TRBJ2-1
CASSSSGGASYNEQFF
TGCGCCAGCAGCAGTAGCGGGGGGGCCTCCTACAATGAGCAGTTCTTC
>TRBV18|TRBD1|NA|15|TRBJ2-5
CASLVRDSLPETQYF
TGTGCCAGCTTGGTCCGGGACAGCCTGCCAGAGACCCAGTACTTC
>TRBV5-4|NA|NA|15|TRBJ1-6
CASSVQGIHNSPLHF
TGTGCCAGCAGCGTACAGGGAATTCACAATTCACCCCTCCACTTT
>TRBV19|NA|NA|16|TRBJ1-3
CASIGQVPWTGNTIYF
TGTGCCAGTATTGGGCAGGTCCCCTGGACTGGAAACACCATATATTTT